A selection of T cell receptor beta chains follows, all from one sample in a study of blood T cell repertoires in COVID-19. Here immunoSEQ multiplex PCR was the method, and the copy in TCRdb shows in-frame clones only, minus some. The sample lists 65,000 to 90,000 clones, 88% occurring once. Sequenced material: peripheral blood. The receptors come from a woman of 80 years or more with acute or convalescent COVID-19. Both conserved end residues are part of each CDR3. The order of the fields is CDR3 DNA, CDR3 protein, clone size, J gene, D gene, V gene. The D gene is left open where the match is weak. Where a row states a size, it is once, few, many or the class of an expanded clone; other rows omit it.

cdr3_nt: TGTGCCAGCAGCCCAAAGAGGACAGGGGGCCAGTATTTT
cdr3_aa: CASSPKRTGGQYF
clone_size: once
j_call: TRBJ2-3
d_call: TRBD1
v_call: TRBV3-1/TRBV3-2

cdr3_nt: TGTGCCAGCAGCTTAGCGAGTGACGACAGGAGCTACACTGAAGCTTTCTTT
cdr3_aa: CASSLASDDRSYTEAFF
clone_size: NA
j_call: TRBJ1-1
d_call: NA
v_call: TRBV7-9

cdr3_nt: TGTGCCAGCAGCGGGACAGGGCGCACTGAAGCTTTCTTT
cdr3_aa: CASSGTGRTEAFF
clone_size: NA
j_call: TRBJ1-1
d_call: TRBD1
v_call: TRBV28

cdr3_nt: TGCGCCAGCAGCTCGGGACTCGCGGGGGGCCGGGGTGGGGAAAACATTCAGTACTTC
cdr3_aa: CASSSGLAGGRGGENIQYF
clone_size: NA
j_call: TRBJ2-4
d_call: TRBD2
v_call: TRBV5-1

cdr3_nt: TGCGCCAGCAGCTTCCTAGCGGGGTACGAGCAGTACTTC
cdr3_aa: CASSFLAGYEQYF
clone_size: NA
j_call: TRBJ2-7
d_call: TRBD2
v_call: TRBV5-1

cdr3_nt: TGTGCCAGTAGCCACCCGGGGTACCCGAACACTGAAGCTTTCTTT
cdr3_aa: CASSHPGYPNTEAFF
clone_size: NA
j_call: TRBJ1-1
d_call: NA
v_call: TRBV19

cdr3_nt: TGTGCCATCATCTCTGGGGAGGATGATACCGGGGAGCTGTTTTTT
cdr3_aa: CAIISGEDDTGELFF
clone_size: NA
j_call: TRBJ2-2
d_call: NA
v_call: TRBV10-3

cdr3_nt: TGTGCCAGCAGCCCAAGGGGGAAAGGCTACGAGCAGTACTTC
cdr3_aa: CASSPRGKGYEQYF
clone_size: NA
j_call: TRBJ2-7
d_call: NA
v_call: TRBV5-4

cdr3_nt: TGCGCCAGCAGCCGAGGGACAGGGGAAAGCAATCAGCCCCAGCATTTT
cdr3_aa: CASSRGTGESNQPQHF
clone_size: NA
j_call: TRBJ1-5
d_call: TRBD1
v_call: TRBV4-1

cdr3_nt: TGTGCCAGTAGTATAAGATCAGGGAACAATGAAAAACTGTTTTTT
cdr3_aa: CASSIRSGNNEKLFF
clone_size: NA
j_call: TRBJ1-4
d_call: NA
v_call: TRBV19

cdr3_nt: TGTGCCACCAGTGACCCGGACAGGGGCGGCGGGGAGCTGTTTTTT
cdr3_aa: CATSDPDRGGGELFF
clone_size: NA
j_call: TRBJ2-2
d_call: TRBD1
v_call: TRBV24-1

cdr3_nt: TGTGCCAGCAGCGTTGGAGGACGCGAGGGAGAGACCCAGTACTTC
cdr3_aa: CASSVGGREGETQYF
clone_size: NA
j_call: TRBJ2-5
d_call: NA
v_call: TRBV9

cdr3_nt: TGTGCCAGCAGCTGGGGGCAGAACACTGAAGCTTTCTTT
cdr3_aa: CASSWGQNTEAFF
clone_size: NA
j_call: TRBJ1-1
d_call: NA
v_call: TRBV5-5

cdr3_nt: TGTGCCAGCAGTAAACTAGCGGAGCGCACAGATACGCAGTATTTT
cdr3_aa: CASSKLAERTDTQYF
clone_size: NA
j_call: TRBJ2-3
d_call: TRBD2
v_call: TRBV6-6

cdr3_nt: TGTGCCAGCAGCGTAGCCGGGAGAGGCTACGAGCAGTACTTC
cdr3_aa: CASSVAGRGYEQYF
clone_size: NA
j_call: TRBJ2-7
d_call: NA
v_call: TRBV9

cdr3_nt: TGCGCCAGCAGCTTGGGGGGCGGATCCTACGAGCAGTACTTC
cdr3_aa: CASSLGGGSYEQYF
clone_size: NA
j_call: TRBJ2-7
d_call: NA
v_call: TRBV5-1

cdr3_nt: TGTGCCAGCAGCCAACAGGGGGGTTCTTATAATTCACCCCTCCACTTT
cdr3_aa: CASSQQGGSYNSPLHF
clone_size: NA
j_call: TRBJ1-6
d_call: TRBD1
v_call: TRBV3-1/TRBV3-2

cdr3_nt: TGTGCCAGCACCCCCCCTAAGGACAGGGCCCTCAATGGGATTAATGAAAAACTGTTTTTT
cdr3_aa: CASTPPKDRALNGINEKLFF
clone_size: NA
j_call: TRBJ1-4
d_call: TRBD1
v_call: TRBV6-2/TRBV6-3

cdr3_nt: TGTGCCAGCAGCTTATTCGCAGGGTGGGCCTATGGCTACACCTTC
cdr3_aa: CASSLFAGWAYGYTF
clone_size: few
j_call: TRBJ1-2
d_call: NA
v_call: TRBV7-8

cdr3_nt: TGTGCCAGCAGCGTATCGGGGAGGACCGGGGAGCTGTTTTTT
cdr3_aa: CASSVSGRTGELFF
clone_size: NA
j_call: TRBJ2-2
d_call: NA
v_call: TRBV9

cdr3_nt: TGTGCCAGCAGCCCAACGACAGGGGGGTTTGGCTACACCTTC
cdr3_aa: CASSPTTGGFGYTF
clone_size: NA
j_call: TRBJ1-2
d_call: TRBD1
v_call: TRBV3-1/TRBV3-2

cdr3_nt: TGTGCCAGCAGCCTCAGGGCCAATGAGCAGTTCTTC
cdr3_aa: CASSLRANEQFF
clone_size: NA
j_call: TRBJ2-1
d_call: NA
v_call: TRBV7-8

cdr3_nt: TGCGCCAGCAGCCTGACCGGAGCAGGGTTTAACGAGCAGTACTTC
cdr3_aa: CASSLTGAGFNEQYF
clone_size: NA
j_call: TRBJ2-7
d_call: NA
v_call: TRBV5-1

cdr3_nt: TGTGCCAGCAGCGTAGGGACTAGCGGGGTAGGGGTCGTAGGAGAGACCCAGTACTTC
cdr3_aa: CASSVGTSGVGVVGETQYF
clone_size: NA
j_call: TRBJ2-5
d_call: TRBD2
v_call: TRBV9

cdr3_nt: TGTGCCAGCACGTTAGACAGGACCTACAATGAGCAGTTCTTC
cdr3_aa: CASTLDRTYNEQFF
clone_size: NA
j_call: TRBJ2-1
d_call: NA
v_call: TRBV2

cdr3_nt: TGTGCCAGCAGCGTAGTCGGGGGGGCAGATACGCAGTATTTT
cdr3_aa: CASSVVGGADTQYF
clone_size: NA
j_call: TRBJ2-3
d_call: TRBD2
v_call: TRBV9

cdr3_nt: TGTGCCAGCAGCTTTACGACGGGGGGGGATGAGCAGTTCTTC
cdr3_aa: CASSFTTGGDEQFF
clone_size: NA
j_call: TRBJ2-1
d_call: TRBD2
v_call: TRBV11-1

cdr3_nt: TGTGCCAGTAGTCCAGGACAGGGGTTCCCCAAGGCCAATGAGCAGTTCTTC
cdr3_aa: CASSPGQGFPKANEQFF
clone_size: NA
j_call: TRBJ2-1
d_call: TRBD1
v_call: TRBV19

cdr3_nt: TGTGCCAGCAGTCGGGGGGGAGAGCAGTTCTTC
cdr3_aa: CASSRGGEQFF
clone_size: NA
j_call: TRBJ2-1
d_call: TRBD2
v_call: TRBV7-3

cdr3_nt: TGTGCCAGCAGTGAAAGGCAGGGTCAAGCTGAAGCTTTCTTT
cdr3_aa: CASSERQGQAEAFF
clone_size: NA
j_call: TRBJ1-1
d_call: NA
v_call: TRBV2

cdr3_nt: TGCGCCAGCAGCACCCTCGGGGCGGGAGGGCCCTTAGATACGCAGTATTTT
cdr3_aa: CASSTLGAGGPLDTQYF
clone_size: NA
j_call: TRBJ2-3
d_call: TRBD2
v_call: TRBV5-1

cdr3_nt: TGTGCCACCAGCAGGGAACAGTATAGCAATCAGCCCCAGCATTTT
cdr3_aa: CATSREQYSNQPQHF
clone_size: NA
j_call: TRBJ1-5
d_call: NA
v_call: TRBV15

cdr3_nt: TGTGCCAGCAGCCCTACGGACAGGCATGGGAGGAGAGCTTTCTTT
cdr3_aa: CASSPTDRHGRRAFF
clone_size: NA
j_call: TRBJ1-1
d_call: TRBD1
v_call: TRBV3-1/TRBV3-2

cdr3_nt: TGTGCTAGCAGCCCCAGGATCCTAGCGGGGGGGTCCGGGGAGCTGTTTTTT
cdr3_aa: CASSPRILAGGSGELFF
clone_size: NA
j_call: TRBJ2-2
d_call: TRBD2
v_call: TRBV7-7

cdr3_nt: TGCGCCAGCAGCTTGCAAGGACAGGGTAGTTCACCCCTCCACTTT
cdr3_aa: CASSLQGQGSSPLHF
clone_size: once
j_call: TRBJ1-6
d_call: TRBD1
v_call: TRBV5-1

cdr3_nt: TGTGCCAGCAGCGCCCCCGGGGGTTCACCCCTCCACTTT
cdr3_aa: CASSAPGGSPLHF
clone_size: NA
j_call: TRBJ1-6
d_call: NA
v_call: TRBV2

cdr3_nt: TGTGCCAGCACCTCAGGGGATTATGGCTACACCTTC
cdr3_aa: CASTSGDYGYTF
clone_size: once
j_call: TRBJ1-2
d_call: NA
v_call: TRBV6-6

cdr3_nt: TGTGCCAGCAGCTTAGGCAGGGCGGAAGCTTTCTTT
cdr3_aa: CASSLGRAEAFF
clone_size: NA
j_call: TRBJ1-1
d_call: NA
v_call: TRBV7-8

cdr3_nt: TGTGCCAGTAGTAAACGGGGGACAGGCGGACAAGAGACCCAGTACTTC
cdr3_aa: CASSKRGTGGQETQYF
clone_size: NA
j_call: TRBJ2-5
d_call: TRBD1
v_call: TRBV19

cdr3_nt: TGTGCCAGCAGCTTAGGACAGGGCTCGACCGAGCAGTACTTC
cdr3_aa: CASSLGQGSTEQYF
clone_size: NA
j_call: TRBJ2-7
d_call: TRBD1
v_call: TRBV11-3

cdr3_nt: TGTGCCAGCACCCAGGGGCAGTTCTCCTACAATGAGCAGTTCTTC
cdr3_aa: CASTQGQFSYNEQFF
clone_size: NA
j_call: TRBJ2-1
d_call: NA
v_call: TRBV27

cdr3_nt: TGTGCCATCAGTGAGTCGCTAGCGGGAGGTTTAAATGAGCAGTTCTTC
cdr3_aa: CAISESLAGGLNEQFF
clone_size: once
j_call: TRBJ2-1
d_call: TRBD2
v_call: TRBV10-3

cdr3_nt: TGTGCCAGCAGCGGGAGCCGGACCTTGAGGGAGACCCAGTACTTC
cdr3_aa: CASSGSRTLRETQYF
clone_size: NA
j_call: TRBJ2-5
d_call: NA
v_call: TRBV6-5

cdr3_nt: TGTGCCAGCAGTCGCGGGGGGGGCTACAATGAGCAGTTCTTC
cdr3_aa: CASSRGGGYNEQFF
clone_size: NA
j_call: TRBJ2-1
d_call: TRBD2
v_call: TRBV6-5